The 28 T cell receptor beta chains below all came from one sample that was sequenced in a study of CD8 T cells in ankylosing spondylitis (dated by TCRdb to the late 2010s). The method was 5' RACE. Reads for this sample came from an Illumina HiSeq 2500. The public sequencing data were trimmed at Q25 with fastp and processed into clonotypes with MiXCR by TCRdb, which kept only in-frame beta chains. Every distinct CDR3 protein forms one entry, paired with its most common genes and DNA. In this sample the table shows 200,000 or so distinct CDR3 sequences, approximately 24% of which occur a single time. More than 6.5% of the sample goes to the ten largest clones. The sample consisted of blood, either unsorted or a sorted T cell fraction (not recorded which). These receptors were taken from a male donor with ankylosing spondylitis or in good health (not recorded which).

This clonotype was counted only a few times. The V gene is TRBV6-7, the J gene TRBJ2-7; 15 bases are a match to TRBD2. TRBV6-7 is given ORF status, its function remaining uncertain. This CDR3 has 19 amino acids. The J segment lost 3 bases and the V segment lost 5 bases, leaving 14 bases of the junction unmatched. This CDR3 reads CASSHPDGGLAGGIYEQYF. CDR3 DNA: TGTGCCAGCAGTCACCCGGACGGTGGACTAGCGGGAGGGATCTACGAGCAGTACTTC.

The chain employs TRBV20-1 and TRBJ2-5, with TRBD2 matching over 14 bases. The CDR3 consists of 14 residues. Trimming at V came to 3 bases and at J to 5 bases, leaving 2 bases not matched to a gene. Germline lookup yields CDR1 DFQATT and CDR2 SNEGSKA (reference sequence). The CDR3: CSARGLAGDETQYF. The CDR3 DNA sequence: TGCAGTGCTAGGGGACTAGCGGGAGATGAGACCCAGTACTTC.

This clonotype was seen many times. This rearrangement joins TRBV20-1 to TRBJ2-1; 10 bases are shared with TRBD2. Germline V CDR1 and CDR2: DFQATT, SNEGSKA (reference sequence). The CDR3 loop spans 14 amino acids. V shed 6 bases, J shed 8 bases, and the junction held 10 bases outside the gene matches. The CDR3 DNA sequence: TGCAGTGCCCAGTCAGCGAGCGGGAGGGATGAGCAGTTCTTC. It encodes CSAQSASGRDEQFF.

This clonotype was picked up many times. The CDR3 DNA reads TGTGCCATCAGTGAGTACAGGGAAGGCTCCTACAATGAGCAGTTCTTC. Protein: CAISEYREGSYNEQFF. This chain joins TRBV10-3 and TRBJ2-1; tentatively, D is TRBD1 (6 bases). The CDR3 is made up of 16 amino acids. Trimming removed 1 base at V and 0 bases at J, with 10 bases between. The V gene's germline CDR1 is ENHRY and CDR2 SYGVKD.

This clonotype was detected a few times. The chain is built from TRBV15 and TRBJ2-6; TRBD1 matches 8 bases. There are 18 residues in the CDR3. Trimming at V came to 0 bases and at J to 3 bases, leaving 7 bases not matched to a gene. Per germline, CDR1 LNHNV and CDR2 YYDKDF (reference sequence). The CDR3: CATSRDGTGGIGANVLTF. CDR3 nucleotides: TGTGCCACCAGCAGAGATGGGACAGGCGGCATTGGGGCCAACGTCCTGACTTTC.

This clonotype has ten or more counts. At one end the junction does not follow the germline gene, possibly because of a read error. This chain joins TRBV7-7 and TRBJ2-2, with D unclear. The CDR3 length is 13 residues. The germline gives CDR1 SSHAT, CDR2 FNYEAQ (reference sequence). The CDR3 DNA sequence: TGTGCTAGCAGCTTAGACCTGTCTGGGGAGCTGTTTTTT. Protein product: CASSLDLSGELFF.

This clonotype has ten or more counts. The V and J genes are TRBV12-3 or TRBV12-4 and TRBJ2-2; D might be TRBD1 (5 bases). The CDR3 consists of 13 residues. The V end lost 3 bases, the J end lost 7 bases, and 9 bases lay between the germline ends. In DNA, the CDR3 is TGTGCCAGCAGTTTCAGGGTTGGCGGGGAGCTGTTTTTT. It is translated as CASSFRVGGELFF.

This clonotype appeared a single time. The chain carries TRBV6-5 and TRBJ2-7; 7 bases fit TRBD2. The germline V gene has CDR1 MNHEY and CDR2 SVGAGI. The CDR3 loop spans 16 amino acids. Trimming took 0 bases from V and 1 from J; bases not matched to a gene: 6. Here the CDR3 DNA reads TGTGCCAGCAGTTACTCGGCTAGCGGTACGTCCTACGAGCAGTACTTC. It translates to CASSYSASGTSYEQYF.

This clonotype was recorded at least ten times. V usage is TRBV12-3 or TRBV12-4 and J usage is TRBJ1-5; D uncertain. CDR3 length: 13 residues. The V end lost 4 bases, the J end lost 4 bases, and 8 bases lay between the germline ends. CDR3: CASSSKRNQPQHF. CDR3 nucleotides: TGTGCCAGCAGTTCCAAGAGAAATCAGCCCCAGCATTTT.

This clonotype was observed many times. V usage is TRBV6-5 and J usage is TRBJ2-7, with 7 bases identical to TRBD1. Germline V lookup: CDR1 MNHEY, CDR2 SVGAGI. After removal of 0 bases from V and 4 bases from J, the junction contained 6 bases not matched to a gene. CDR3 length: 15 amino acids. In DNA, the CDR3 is TGTGCCAGCAGTTACTCCCCCAACAGGGGTTACGAGCAGTACTTC. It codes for CASSYSPNRGYEQYF.

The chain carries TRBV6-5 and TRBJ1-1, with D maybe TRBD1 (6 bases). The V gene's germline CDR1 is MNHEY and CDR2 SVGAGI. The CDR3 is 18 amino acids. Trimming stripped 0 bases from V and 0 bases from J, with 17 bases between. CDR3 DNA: TGTGCCAGCAGTTACTCGATGGGGATACAGGGTTTGAACACTGAAGCTTTCTTT. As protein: CASSYSMGIQGLNTEAFF.

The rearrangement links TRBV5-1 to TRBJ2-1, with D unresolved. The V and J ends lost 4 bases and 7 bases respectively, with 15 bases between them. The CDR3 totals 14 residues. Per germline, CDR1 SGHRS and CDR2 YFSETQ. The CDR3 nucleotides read TGCGCCAGCAGCAATGGTCCCCCCCCAAATGAGCAGTTCTTC. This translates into CASSNGPPPNEQFF.

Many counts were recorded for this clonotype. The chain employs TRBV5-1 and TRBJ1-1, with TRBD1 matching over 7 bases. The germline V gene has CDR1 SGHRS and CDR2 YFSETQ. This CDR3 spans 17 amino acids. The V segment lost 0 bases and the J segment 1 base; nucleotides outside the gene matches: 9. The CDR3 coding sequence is TGCGCCAGCAGCTTGGCCCTACAGGGGAAGGCGAACACTGAAGCTTTCTTT. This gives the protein CASSLALQGKANTEAFF.

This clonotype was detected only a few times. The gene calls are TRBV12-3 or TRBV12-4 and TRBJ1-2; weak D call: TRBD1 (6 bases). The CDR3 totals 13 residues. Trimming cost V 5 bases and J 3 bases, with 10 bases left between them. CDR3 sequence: CASSRTADYGYTF. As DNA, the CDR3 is TGTGCCAGCAGTCGGACAGCGGACTATGGCTACACCTTC.

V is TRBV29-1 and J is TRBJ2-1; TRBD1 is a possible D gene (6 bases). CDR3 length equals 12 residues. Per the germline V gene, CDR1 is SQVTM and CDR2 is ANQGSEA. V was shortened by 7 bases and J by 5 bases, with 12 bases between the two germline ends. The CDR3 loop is CSGRAGDNEQFF. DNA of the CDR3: TGCAGCGGCCGTGCAGGGGACAATGAGCAGTTCTTC.

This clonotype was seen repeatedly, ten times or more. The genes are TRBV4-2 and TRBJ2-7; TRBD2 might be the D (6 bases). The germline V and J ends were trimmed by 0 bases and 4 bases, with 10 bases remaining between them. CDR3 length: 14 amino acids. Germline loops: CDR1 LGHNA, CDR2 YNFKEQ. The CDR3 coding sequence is TGTGCCAGCAGCCAAGATGGGGGGAGGTACGAGCAGTACTTC. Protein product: CASSQDGGRYEQYF.

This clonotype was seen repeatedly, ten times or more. The CDR3 region is CASRWDRQGEETQYF. As DNA, the CDR3 is TGTGCCAGCCGTTGGGATCGACAGGGGGAAGAGACCCAGTACTTC. This chain uses TRBV7-8 with TRBJ2-5; 9 bases line up with TRBD1. CDR1 and CDR2 from the germline V gene are SGHVS and FQNEAQ. The ends lost 8 bases at V and 3 bases at J; junction bases unmatched: 10. The CDR3 length is 15 residues.

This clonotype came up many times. In DNA form, the CDR3 reads TGCGCCAGCAGCTCCAACCCGGACAATGAGCAGTTCTTC. Its translation is CASSSNPDNEQFF. The V and J genes are TRBV5-1 and TRBJ2-1; D is undetermined. This CDR3 comprises 13 residues. The V end was cut by 3 bases, the J end by 5 bases, with 9 bases between. Germline assignment: CDR1 SGHRS and CDR2 YFSETQ.

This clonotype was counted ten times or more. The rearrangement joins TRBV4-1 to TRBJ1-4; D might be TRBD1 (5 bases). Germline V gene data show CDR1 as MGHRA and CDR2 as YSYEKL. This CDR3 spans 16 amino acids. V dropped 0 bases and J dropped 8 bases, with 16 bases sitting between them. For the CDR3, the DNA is TGCGCCAGCAGCCAAGATTGGCAGGGTCAGGGAGAAAAACTGTTTTTT. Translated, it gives CASSQDWQGQGEKLFF.

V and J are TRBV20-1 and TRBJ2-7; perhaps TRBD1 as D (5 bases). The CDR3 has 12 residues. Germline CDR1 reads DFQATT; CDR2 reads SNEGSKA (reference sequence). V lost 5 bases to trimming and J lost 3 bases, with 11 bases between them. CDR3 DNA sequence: TGCAGTGCTGCATGGACAAGCTACGAGCAGTACTTC. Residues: CSAAWTSYEQYF.

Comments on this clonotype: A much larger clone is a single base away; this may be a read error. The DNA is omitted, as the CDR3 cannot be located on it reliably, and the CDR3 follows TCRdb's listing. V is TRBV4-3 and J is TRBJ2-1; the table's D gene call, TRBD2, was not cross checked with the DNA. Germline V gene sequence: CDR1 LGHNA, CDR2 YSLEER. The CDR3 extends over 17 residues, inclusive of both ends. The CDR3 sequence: CASSQDPSVAGGNELFF.

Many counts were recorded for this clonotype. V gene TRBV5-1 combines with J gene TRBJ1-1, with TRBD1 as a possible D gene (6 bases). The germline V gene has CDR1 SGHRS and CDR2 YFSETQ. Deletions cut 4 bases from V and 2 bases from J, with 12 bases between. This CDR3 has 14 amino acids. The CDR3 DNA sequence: TGCGCCAGCAGCAACGGACAGACAAACACTGAAGCTTTCTTT. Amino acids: CASSNGQTNTEAFF.

This CDR3 is CSARGTSGTSSTDTQYF. CDR3 nucleotides: TGCAGTGCTAGAGGGACTAGCGGGACCTCTAGCACAGATACGCAGTATTTT. V is TRBV20-1 and J is TRBJ2-3; 12 nucleotides match TRBD2. The junction had 5 bases not matched to a gene; V was cut back by 1 base and J by 0 bases. Germline CDR1 DFQATT, CDR2 SNEGSKA (reference sequence). The CDR3 covers 17 residues.

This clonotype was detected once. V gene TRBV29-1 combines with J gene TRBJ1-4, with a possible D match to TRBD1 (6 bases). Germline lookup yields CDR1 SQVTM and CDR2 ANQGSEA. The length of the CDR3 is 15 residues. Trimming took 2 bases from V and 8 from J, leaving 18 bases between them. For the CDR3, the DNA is TGCAGCGTTGAACAGGGCGACAGGCGTAACGAAAAACTGTTTTTT. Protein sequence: CSVEQGDRRNEKLFF.

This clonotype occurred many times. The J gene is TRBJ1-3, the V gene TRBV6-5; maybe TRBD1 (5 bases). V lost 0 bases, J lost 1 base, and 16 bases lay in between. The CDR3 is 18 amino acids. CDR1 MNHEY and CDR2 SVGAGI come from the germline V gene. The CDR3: CASSYSNRGGGSGNTIYF. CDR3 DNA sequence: TGTGCCAGCAGTTACTCGAATCGGGGGGGAGGTTCTGGAAACACCATATATTTT.

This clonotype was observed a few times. The DNA of the CDR3 is TGTGCCAGCAGTGAAGCGCGGGCAGTTTCCTACAATGAGCAGTTCTTC. Translation gives CASSEARAVSYNEQFF. The rearrangement joins TRBV2 to TRBJ2-1, with D possibly TRBD2 on 5 matching bases. V was shortened by 0 bases and J by 1 base, with 10 bases between the two germline ends. Germline CDR1 and CDR2: SNHLY and FYNNEI. The CDR3 covers 16 residues. The variable domain in full, with the rest retrieved from reference TRBV2 and TRBJ2-1, is EPEVTQTPSHQVTQMGQEVILRCVPISNHLYFYWYRQILGQKVEFLVSFYNNEISEKSEIFDDQFSVERPDGSNFTLKIRSTKLEDSAMYFCASSEARAVSYNEQFFGPGTRLTVL.

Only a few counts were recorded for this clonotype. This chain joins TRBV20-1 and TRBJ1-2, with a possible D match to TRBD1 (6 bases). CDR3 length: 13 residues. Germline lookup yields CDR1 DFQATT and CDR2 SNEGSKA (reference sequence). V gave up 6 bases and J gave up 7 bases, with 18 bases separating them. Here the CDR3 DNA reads TGCAGTGCCATACCACGGGGGGCGACTGGCTACACCTTC. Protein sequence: CSAIPRGATGYTF.

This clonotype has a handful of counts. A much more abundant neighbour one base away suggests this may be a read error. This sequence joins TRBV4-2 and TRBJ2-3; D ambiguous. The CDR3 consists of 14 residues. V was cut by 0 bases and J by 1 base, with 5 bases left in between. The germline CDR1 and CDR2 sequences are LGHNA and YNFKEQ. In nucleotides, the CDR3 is TGTGCCAGCAGCCAAGATTCGGGCACAGATACGCAGTATTTT. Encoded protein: CASSQDSGTDTQYF.